Shown below are 17 T cell receptor beta chains from a single sample sequenced in a study of cytomegalovirus exposure and HLA in healthy donors (dated by TCRdb to about 2017). The library was obtained by the immunoSEQ multiplex PCR assay. For the multiplex PCR, a mixture combining 60 forward primers for TCR Vbeta segments and 13 reverse primers for TCR Jbeta segments was used. As stored in TCRdb, this immuneACCESS dataset retains in-frame rearrangements with V and J assigned. A fraction of the clones does not appear; measured against another copy, unresolved V genes explain less than half of the discrepancy, and the remainder lacks a known reason. The table for this sample lists about 150,000 clones; more than 75% of them were counted only once. Of the sample, approximately 8% is held by the ten largest clones. Specimen: PBMCs. These receptors all stem from a man aged 25-45 years in good health and CMV-seropositive.

The gene calls are TRBV5-4 and TRBJ2-7, with 8 bases fitting TRBD1. The CDR3 is made up of 15 amino acids. CDR1 and CDR2 (germline): SGHNT, YYREEE (reference sequence). With V trimmed by 3 bases and J by 0 bases, 5 bases remained unmatched. CDR3 nucleotides: TGTGCCAGCAGCTGGGGACAGGCCTCCTCCTACGAGCAGTACTTC. Its protein product is CASSWGQASSYEQYF.

This clone was found a few times. J is TRBJ2-1 and V is TRBV7-9; 10 positions match TRBD2. CDR1 SEHNR and CDR2 FQNEAQ come from the germline V gene (reference sequence). V lost 4 bases to trimming and J lost 7 bases; unmatched junction nucleotides: 10. This CDR3 has 16 amino acids. CDR3: CASSSPAGGPRNEQFF. CDR3 DNA: TGTGCCAGCAGCTCCCCAGCGGGGGGGCCGAGGAATGAGCAGTTCTTC.

The chain joins TRBV7-9 to TRBJ2-7; D is uncertain. Germline V CDR1 and CDR2: SEHNR, FQNEAQ (reference sequence). Trimming cost V 3 bases and J 3 bases, with 12 bases left between them. The CDR3 contains 14 residues. The DNA for the CDR3 is TGTGCCAGCAGCTTTGGGCCAGAACTCTACGAGCAGTACTTC. Translating it yields CASSFGPELYEQYF. The variable domain in full, completed from reference TRBV7-9 and TRBJ2-7, reads DTGVSQNPRHKITKRGQNVTFRCDPISEHNRLYWYRQTLGQGPEFLTYFQNEAQLEKSRLLSDRFSAERPKGSFSTLEIQRTEQGDSAMYLCASSFGPELYEQYFGPGTRLTVT.

The chain carries TRBV25-1 and TRBJ1-4; D is perhaps TRBD1 (6 bases). The ends were cut back, 3 bases at V and 4 bases at J, with 18 bases in the middle. Per the germline V gene, CDR1 is MGHDK and CDR2 is SYGVNS. The CDR3 covers 17 residues. The CDR3 coding sequence is TGTGCCAGCAGTGACCCACCGCGGGGGGCTTTTAATGAAAAACTGTTTTTT. Amino acids: CASSDPPRGAFNEKLFF.

The V and J genes are TRBV27 and TRBJ1-2, with TRBD1 as a possible D gene (5 bases). Per the germline V gene, CDR1 is MNHEY and CDR2 is SMNVEV (reference sequence). This CDR3 has 16 residues. The V end was cut by 0 bases, the J end by 7 bases, with 18 bases between. As DNA, the CDR3 is TGTGCCAGCAGTTTATCCCAAGTGGGGGGGGTGGGTGGCTACACCTTC. It specifies CASSLSQVGGVGGYTF.

This clone appeared a few times. This sample also contains other DNA sequences that code for the same CDR3. The chain joins TRBV30 to TRBJ1-2, with 7 bases fitting TRBD1. The CDR3 extends over 12 amino acids. V was pared by 1 base and J by 4 bases, with 0 bases of the junction left unmatched. Germline V gene data show CDR1 as GTSNPN and CDR2 as SVGIG (reference sequence). The CDR3 nucleotides are TGTGCCTGGAGTGCAGGGGGCTATGGCTACACCTTC. It codes for CAWSAGGYGYTF.

V usage is TRBV7-3 and J usage is TRBJ2-1; D is ambiguous. The CDR3 consists of 14 residues. Germline V gene sequence: CDR1 SGHTA, CDR2 FQGTGA. Deletions cut 2 bases from V and 9 bases from J, with 14 bases between. The DNA for the CDR3 is TGTGCCAGCAGCTTATCAGGAAGTCGTAGTGAGCAGTTCTTC. Translated: CASSLSGSRSEQFF.

The chain carries TRBV7-9 and TRBJ1-1; 11 bases line up with TRBD1. Germline values: CDR1 SEHNR, CDR2 FQNEAQ (reference sequence). The CDR3 loop spans 16 amino acids. The J segment lost 1 base and the V segment lost 4 bases, leaving 5 bases of the junction unmatched. The CDR3 DNA is TGTGCCAGCAGCTCCTCGGGACAGGGGGGGAACACTGAAGCTTTCTTT. Translated, it gives CASSSSGQGGNTEAFF.

This clone is a singleton in its sample. The chain joins TRBV7-7 to TRBJ2-5, with unresolved D. The CDR3 covers 13 residues. Trimming removed 1 base at V and 1 base at J, with 4 bases between. The germline gives CDR1 SSHAT, CDR2 FNYEAQ (reference sequence). CDR3 bases: TGTGCCAGCAGCTTAGTAATCCAAGAGACCCAGTACTTC. Protein product: CASSLVIQETQYF.

This clone was found once. The chain joins TRBV10-1 to TRBJ2-7; 7 bases align to TRBD2. Germline V lookup: CDR1 WNHNN, CDR2 SYGVQD (reference sequence). With 6 bases clipped from V and 7 bases from J, the junction kept 9 bases outside the gene matches. This CDR3 has 13 amino acids. CDR3 DNA: TGCGCCAGCAGCTCCCGAGGGCGGGGGGAGCAGTACTTC. Its translation: CASSSRGRGEQYF.

The chain uses TRBV5-4 and TRBJ2-2; 9 nucleotides agree with TRBD1. J lost 3 bases, V lost 6 bases, and 9 bases had no gene match. Germline CDR1 SGHNT, CDR2 YYREEE (reference sequence). CDR3 size: 16 residues. The CDR3: CASNSRRQGDTGELFF. CDR3 DNA: TGTGCCAGCAACTCACGGAGACAGGGGGACACCGGGGAGCTGTTTTTT.

The V and J genes are TRBV14 and TRBJ2-7, with 7 positions matching TRBD1. With V trimmed by 2 bases and J by 2 bases, 15 bases remained unmatched. Germline V CDR1 and CDR2: SGHDN, FVKESK. The CDR3 has 18 residues. This chain's CDR3 is CASSQRGGKETFPYEQYF. The CDR3 DNA reads as TGTGCCAGCAGCCAAAGAGGGGGCAAGGAAACGTTTCCCTACGAGCAGTACTTC.

CDR3 loop: CAISESPTGAGELFF. CDR3 coding DNA: TGTGCCATCAGTGAGTCTCCGACAGGGGCTGGGGAGCTGTTTTTT. V usage is TRBV10-3 and J usage is TRBJ2-2, with 8 nucleotides matching TRBD1. The CDR3 runs to 15 residues. Looked up from germline, CDR1 is ENHRY and CDR2 is SYGVKD. V lost 0 bases and J lost 8; bases outside the gene matches: 5.

The chain joins TRBV21-1 to TRBJ2-2; the listed D gene, TRBD1, was not tested against the DNA. TRBV21-1 is labeled a pseudogene. The CDR3 totals 14 residues. CDR3: CASSPSGGPGELFF. Here the CDR3 DNA reads TGTGCCAGTAGTCCGTCAGGGGGCCCCGGGGAGCTGTTTTTT.

The genes are TRBV27 and TRBJ2-7, with 10 bases lining up with TRBD1. CDR1 and CDR2 (germline): MNHEY, SMNVEV (reference sequence). Unmatched junction bases numbered 9, after V lost 5 bases and J lost 5 bases. The CDR3 has 15 amino acids. The CDR3 nucleotides read TGTGCCAGCAGTCCAGGGACAGGGGAGATCCACGAGCAGTACTTC. It is translated as CASSPGTGEIHEQYF.

CDR3 in amino acids: CASSIMDSGDNEQFF. The CDR3 bases are TGTGCCAGTAGTATAATGGATAGCGGGGATAATGAGCAGTTCTTC. The chain employs TRBV19 and TRBJ2-1; 8 nucleotides line up with TRBD2. Germline values: CDR1 LNHDA, CDR2 SQIVND (reference sequence). This CDR3 is built from 15 residues. Trimming cost V 2 bases and J 7 bases; bases outside gene matches: 7.

The chain links TRBV7-3 to TRBJ2-6; D perhaps matches TRBD2 (6 bases). This CDR3 is built from 16 residues. Germline V lookup: CDR1 SGHTA, CDR2 FQGTGA. Trimming left V 2 bases short and J 0 bases short, with 8 bases between. Here the CDR3 reads CASSLWGLSGANVLTF. CDR3 DNA: TGTGCCAGCAGCTTATGGGGACTCTCTGGGGCCAACGTCCTGACTTTC.